This TCR beta chain was recovered during a study of beta chain features in type 1 diabetes. In the study overall: All samples combined gave around 100,000,000 sorted cells for examination.

The CDR3 covers 13 residues. CDR1 and CDR2 (germline): KGHSH, LQKENI. The V end was cut by 3 bases, the J end by 6 bases, with 10 bases between. In total, each donor contributed a single heparinised blood draw that averaged approximately 0.12 L. CD45RO/CCR7/CD25/CD127/CD95/CD27 sorting isolated CD4+ naive, central memory, regulatory and stem cell-like memory cells. The whole isolated RNA underwent reverse transcription, so sequencing captured expressed TCRB transcripts. TCRdb's copy holds only in-frame clones and misses some; the assay was immunoSEQ multiplex PCR. The table includes about 450,000 clones, around 10% detected once. General study points: Shorter TCRB CDR3s, moderately but significantly so, marked every one of the four CD4+ subsets in Type 1 diabetes patients.

A remark on this clone: The antigen is unknown.

The material sequenced was naive CD4+ T cells from blood. This clonotype originated in a young woman in good health. The chain links TRBV18 to TRBJ2-3, with D perhaps matching TRBD2 (6 bases). The CDR3 sequence: CASSPSEGDTQYF. DNA of the CDR3: TGTGCCAGCTCACCGTCGGAGGGGGATACGCAGTATTTT.